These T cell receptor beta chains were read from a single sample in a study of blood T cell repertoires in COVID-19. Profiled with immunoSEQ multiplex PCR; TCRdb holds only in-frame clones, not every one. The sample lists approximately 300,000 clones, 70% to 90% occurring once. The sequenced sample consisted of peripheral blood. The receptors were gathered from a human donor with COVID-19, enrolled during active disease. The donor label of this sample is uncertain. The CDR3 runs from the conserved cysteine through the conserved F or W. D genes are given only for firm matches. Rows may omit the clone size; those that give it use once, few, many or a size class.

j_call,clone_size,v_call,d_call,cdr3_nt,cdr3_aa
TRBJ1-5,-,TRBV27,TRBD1,TGTGCCAGCAGGGGGGACAGGGGCGCCAATCAGCCCCAGCATTTT,CASRGDRGANQPQHF
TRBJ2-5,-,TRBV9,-,TGTGCCAGCAGCGTAGGGGAGGCAAGGACCCAGTACTTC,CASSVGEARTQYF
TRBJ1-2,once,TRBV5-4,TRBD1,TGTGCCAGCAGCTTGGCCCTCTCTCAGGGGGCGACCTTC,CASSLALSQGATF
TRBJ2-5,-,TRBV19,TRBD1,TGTGCCAGTAGTGAAACGAGTGGACAGGGGAGGCAGGAGACCCAGTACTTC,CASSETSGQGRQETQYF
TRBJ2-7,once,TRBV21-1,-,TGTGCCAGCAGCAAATGTGGAACGGGAGGCTACGAGCAGTACTTC,CASSKCGTGGYEQYF
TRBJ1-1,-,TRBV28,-,TGTGCCAGCAGTCCACCTATAATACAGGCCATGAACACTGAAGCTTTCTTT,CASSPPIIQAMNTEAFF
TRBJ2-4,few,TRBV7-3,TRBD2,TGTGCCAGCAGCTTAAGCCCTAGCGGGAGGCTTGGGATTCAGTACTTC,CASSLSPSGRLGIQYF
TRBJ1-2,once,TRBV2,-,TGTGCCAGCAGTGAAGGCAGATACTATGGCTACACCTTC,CASSEGRYYGYTF
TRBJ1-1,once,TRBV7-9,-,TGTGCCAGCAGCTTCCCGCGGAACACTGAAGCTTTCTTT,CASSFPRNTEAFF
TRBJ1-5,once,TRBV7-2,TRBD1,TGTGCCAGCAGCTTATACCAGGGGGCTGATCAGCCCCAGCATTTT,CASSLYQGADQPQHF
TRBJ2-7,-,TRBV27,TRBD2,TGTGCCAGCAGTTTAGCAGGCGGGAGGCCGACCTACGAGCAGTACTTC,CASSLAGGRPTYEQYF
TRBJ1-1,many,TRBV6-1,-,TGTGCCAGCAGTGACGGGGATGGTGAAGCTTTCTTT,CASSDGDGEAFF
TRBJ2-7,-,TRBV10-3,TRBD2,TGTGCCATCAGTGAGTTAAGACCGGGACTAGCGGACGAGCAGTACTTC,CAISELRPGLADEQYF
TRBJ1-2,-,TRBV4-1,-,TGCGCCAGCAGCCCCGAACGGACTTGGGGCTACACCTTC,CASSPERTWGYTF
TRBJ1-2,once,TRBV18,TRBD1,TGTGCCAGCTCACCCCCGGGACAGGGCCGAAATGGCTACACCTTC,CASSPPGQGRNGYTF
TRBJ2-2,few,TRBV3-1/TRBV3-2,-,TGTGCCAGCAGCCCCTCAAGGGGGTGGGCCCGGGAGCTGTTTTTT,CASSPSRGWARELFF
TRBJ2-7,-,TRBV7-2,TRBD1,TGTGCCAGCAGCTTAGGCGAGGACAGGGTATCCGAGCAGTACTTC,CASSLGEDRVSEQYF
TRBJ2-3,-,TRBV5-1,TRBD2,TGCGCCAGCAGCTTACCGAGCGGGAGGGTCACAGATACGCAGTATTTT,CASSLPSGRVTDTQYF
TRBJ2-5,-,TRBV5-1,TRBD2,TGCGCCAGCAGCGAATTAGCGGGAGGGCACTTTCAAGAGACCCAGTACTTC,CASSELAGGHFQETQYF
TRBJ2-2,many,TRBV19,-,TGTGCCAGTAGTATCGGGTACACCGGGGAGCTGTTTTTT,CASSIGYTGELFF
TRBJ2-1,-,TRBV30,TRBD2,TGTGCCTGGAGTATAGCTAGCGGGAGGGCCCATGAGCAGTTCTTC,CAWSIASGRAHEQFF
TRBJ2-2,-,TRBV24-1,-,TGTGCCACCAGTGATTTCGGGGGGCGCTTTACCGGGGAGCTGTTTTTT,CATSDFGGRFTGELFF